These 32 T cell receptor beta chains were sequenced from one sample in a study of T cells after yellow fever vaccination. TCRdb used MiXCR to reprocess the 5' RACE reads, holding one entry per CDR3 protein. The sample lists more than 250,000 distinct CDR3 sequences; approximately 7% were seen once. Specimen: PBMCs, collected more than 40 days after the first yellow fever vaccination. The receptors originated from a man aged 18 to 29 who received the YFV17D yellow fever vaccine.

This clonotype has a handful of counts. This rearrangement joins TRBV29-1 to TRBJ2-2; the match to TRBD1 covers 7 bases. CDR1 is SQVTM, CDR2 ANQGSEA, per germline. V lost 4 bases and J lost 3; bases outside the gene matches: 2. The CDR3 extends over 13 amino acids. The CDR3 DNA reads as TGCAGCGTTGGAACAGGGGACACCGGGGAGCTGTTTTTT. This gives the protein CSVGTGDTGELFF.

The rearrangement joins TRBV20-1 to TRBJ1-5; tentative D call: TRBD1 (5 bases). Between the trimmed V and J ends, which lost 6 bases and 6 bases, there was a span of 12 bases. The CDR3 is made up of 12 amino acids. The germline CDR1 and CDR2 sequences are DFQATT and SNEGSKA (reference sequence). CDR3 DNA: TGCAGTGCGCTAGAGGGGCTTCAGCCCCAGCATTTT. Its translation is CSALEGLQPQHF.

The chain links TRBV9 to TRBJ2-1, with 8 bases lining up with TRBD1. CDR3 length: 13 residues. V trimming: 4 bases; J trimming: 10 bases; junction bases outside the gene matches: 7. From germline, CDR1 is SGDLS and CDR2 YYNGEE. The CDR3 here is CASSKAGGQEQFF. CDR3 DNA: TGTGCCAGCAGCAAGGCAGGGGGCCAGGAGCAGTTCTTC.

The chain employs TRBV10-3 and TRBJ1-3; D is undetermined. CDR1 is ENHRY and CDR2 is SYGVKD in the germline V gene. There are 15 residues in the CDR3. V was trimmed by 0 bases and J by 0 bases, leaving 6 bases between them. The CDR3 region has the DNA TGTGCCATCAGTGAGTCGATCACCTCTGGAAACACCATATATTTT. Its protein product is CAISESITSGNTIYF.

In this sample, this clonotype turned up a few times. This chain connects TRBV14 to TRBJ2-1; 11 bases map to TRBD2. The CDR3 has 16 residues. CDR1 is SGHDN, CDR2 FVKESK, per germline. Trimming cost V 2 bases and J 9 bases; bases outside gene matches: 9. The CDR3 DNA follows: TGTGCCAGCAGCCAACTAGCGGGGGGTACTACCGGTGAGCAGTTCTTC. Its protein is CASSQLAGGTTGEQFF.

This clonotype has just a few counts. The V and J genes are TRBV27 and TRBJ1-2, with D hard to call. The CDR3 has 15 amino acids. Germline CDR1 and CDR2: MNHEY and SMNVEV (reference sequence). Trimming took off 6 bases at V and 0 bases at J, with 14 bases between the two ends. CDR3 residues: CASSPRLSTNYGYTF. Here the CDR3 DNA reads TGTGCCAGCAGCCCTAGGTTATCAACTAACTATGGCTACACCTTC.

In regard to this clonotype: At one of its ends the junction is not consistent with the germline gene, which may arise from a read error. The V gene is TRBV7-7, the J gene TRBJ2-2; D may be TRBD2 (6 bases). The CDR3 sequence is 17 residues long. CDR1 is SSHAT and CDR2 is FNYEAQ in the germline V gene (reference sequence). The CDR3 spells CASSLQPGDPNTGELFF. The CDR3 DNA is TGTGCTAGCAGCCTCCAACCGGGGGACCCGAACACCGGGGAGCTGTTTTTT.

This chain uses TRBV7-8 with TRBJ2-3; D may be TRBD2 (5 bases). V was trimmed by 8 bases and J by 2 bases, leaving 14 bases between them. CDR3 length equals 14 residues. The germline gives CDR1 SGHVS, CDR2 FQNEAQ. CDR3 nucleotides: TGTGCCAGCTGCGGTCTAGCTCTCACAGATACGCAGTATTTT. Translated, it gives CASCGLALTDTQYF. Full variable domain (remainder filled in from reference TRBV7-8 and TRBJ2-3): GAGVSQSPRYKVAKRGQDVALRCDPISGHVSLFWYQQALGQGPEFLTYFQNEAQLDKSGLPSDRFFAERPEGSVSTLKIQRTQQEDSAVYLCASCGLALTDTQYFGPGTRLTVL.

This clonotype occurred a few times. CDR3 loop: CASSYSLSTSTEAFF. The CDR3 nucleotides are TGTGCCAGCAGTTACTCTCTATCGACATCGACTGAAGCTTTCTTT. The chain couples TRBV6-5 to TRBJ1-1; D uncertain. V lost 0 bases to trimming and J lost 5 bases, with 13 bases between them. Germline CDR1 reads MNHEY; CDR2 reads SVGAGI. The CDR3 has 15 residues.

This clonotype was seen repeatedly, ten times or more. The chain carries TRBV7-2 and TRBJ2-1, with 12 bases identical to TRBD2. Per germline, CDR1 SGHTA and CDR2 FQGNSA. CDR3 length equals 15 residues. Trimming cost V 5 bases and J 5 bases; bases outside gene matches: 4. The CDR3 DNA reads as TGTGCCAGCAGCCGAGGACTAGCGGGGCACAATGAGCAGTTCTTC. Its translation is CASSRGLAGHNEQFF.

In this sample, this clonotype turned up a few times. This chain uses TRBV6-5 with TRBJ1-5; D ambiguous. The V gene lost 6 bases and the J gene lost 2 bases, with 5 bases spanning the gap. Per germline, CDR1 MNHEY and CDR2 SVGAGI. The CDR3 contains 12 residues. The CDR3 spells CASRAGNQPQHF. The CDR3 DNA sequence: TGTGCCAGCAGGGCCGGCAATCAGCCCCAGCATTTT.

The chain combines TRBV10-3 with TRBJ1-2; 8 nucleotides line up with TRBD1. The germline V gene encodes CDR1 ENHRY and CDR2 SYGVKD. Trimming at V came to 6 bases and at J to 4 bases, leaving 7 bases not matched to a gene. CDR3 length: 14 residues. The CDR3 loop is CAISGQGGAYGYTF. Written as DNA, the CDR3 is TGTGCCATCAGCGGACAGGGAGGGGCCTATGGCTACACCTTC.

There are a few counts of this clonotype. The chain carries TRBV20-1 and TRBJ2-7; the D is unclear. Per the germline V gene, CDR1 is DFQATT and CDR2 is SNEGSKA (reference sequence). The CDR3 length is 13 residues. V was trimmed by 1 base and J by 6 bases, leaving 13 bases between them. CDR3: CSARADTYSEQYF. CDR3 coding DNA: TGCAGTGCTAGAGCCGACACGTATTCCGAGCAGTACTTC.

This clonotype occurred a few times. The chain recombines TRBV4-3 with TRBJ1-4; D is undetermined. The CDR3 contains 16 residues. Germline CDR1 is LGHNA and CDR2 is YSLEER. V was pared by 4 bases and J by 3 bases, with 15 bases between. The CDR3: CASSLWSERSNEKLFF. The DNA of the CDR3 is TGCGCCAGCAGCCTGTGGTCGGAACGGTCTAATGAAAAACTGTTTTTT.

Here the CDR3 DNA reads TGTGCCAGTAGTATAGATTTGGAGCGGGGGGCCTACAATGAGCAGTTCTTC. It codes for CASSIDLERGAYNEQFF. The chain couples TRBV19 to TRBJ2-1; 9 bases match TRBD2. V lost 0 bases, J lost 2 bases, and 5 bases stayed unmatched. Germline CDR1 and CDR2: LNHDA and SQIVND (reference sequence). The CDR3 sequence is 17 residues long.

This clonotype was recorded a few times. The chain joins TRBV6-5 to TRBJ2-3, with D uncertain. The CDR3 runs 16 residues. Germline V lookup: CDR1 MNHEY, CDR2 SVGAGI. The V and J ends lost 7 bases and 2 bases respectively, with 19 bases between them. CDR3 nucleotides: TGTGCCAGCACTTCCAACGGCCGTCCAACCACAGATACGCAGTATTTT. It encodes CASTSNGRPTTDTQYF.

In this sample, this clonotype turned up many times. The chain carries TRBV5-6 and TRBJ2-1; D may be TRBD2 (6 bases). V was shortened by 2 bases and J by 8 bases, with 17 bases between the two germline ends. This CDR3 has 15 amino acids. From germline, CDR1 is SGHDT and CDR2 YYEEEE. Written as DNA, the CDR3 is TGTGCCAGCAGCTTTAGGCTAGCGATGGGCGATGAGCAGTTCTTC. It encodes CASSFRLAMGDEQFF.

This clonotype was detected a few times. The gene calls are TRBV4-3 and TRBJ1-1; D gene uncertain. V dropped 0 bases and J dropped 4 bases, with 12 bases sitting between them. The CDR3 covers 15 residues. In germline, CDR1 is LGHNA, CDR2 YSLEER. The CDR3 coding sequence is TGCGCCAGCAGCCAAGATACGGGATTAGGCACTGAAGCTTTCTTT. Its translation is CASSQDTGLGTEAFF.

The chain links TRBV20-1 to TRBJ1-3; 10 bases align to TRBD1. The CDR3 extends over 17 amino acids. CDR1 is DFQATT and CDR2 is SNEGSKA in the germline V gene (reference sequence). Trimming took 3 bases from V and 2 from J; bases not matched to a gene: 10. Written as DNA, the CDR3 is TGCAGTGCTAGTCCCATCCAGGGACAGGGGCCTGGAAACACCATATATTTT. Encoded protein: CSASPIQGQGPGNTIYF.

This clonotype was detected a few times. The V and J genes are TRBV6-2 or TRBV6-3 and TRBJ2-5, with TRBD2 identical over 7 bases. Unmatched junction bases numbered 9, after V lost 4 bases and J lost 1 base. The germline gives CDR1 MNHEY, CDR2 SVGEGT. The CDR3 sequence is 16 residues long. CDR3 region: CASSWFGRGTQETQYF. Here the CDR3 DNA reads TGTGCCAGCAGTTGGTTTGGGCGGGGGACCCAAGAGACCCAGTACTTC.

In the case of this clonotype: Its ends do not fully match the called genes, so a read error is possible. The chain has TRBV4-3 and TRBJ2-3; weak D call: TRBD2 (6 bases). This CDR3 has 15 amino acids. CDR1 and CDR2 from the germline V gene are LGHNA and YSLEER. CDR3 in DNA: TGCGCCAGCGGCCACGGGACTCTTAAAAAGGATACGCAGTATTTT. Translating it yields CASGHGTLKKDTQYF.

This clonotype was seen a few times. The chain combines TRBV12-3 or TRBV12-4 with TRBJ1-2; TRBD1 aligns across 12 bases. The CDR3 loop spans 16 amino acids. V lost 6 bases, J lost 4 bases, and 9 bases stayed unmatched. The CDR3: CASRGQGASSTYGYTF. The CDR3 nucleotides read TGTGCCAGCAGGGGACAGGGGGCTTCCTCAACCTATGGCTACACCTTC.

This sequence joins TRBV20-1 and TRBJ1-6, with a weak D call TRBD1 (6 bases). This CDR3 spans 13 amino acids. Germline V lookup: CDR1 DFQATT, CDR2 SNEGSKA (reference sequence). V was clipped by 5 bases and J by 7 bases, with 12 bases between them. The CDR3 nucleotides are TGCAGTGCTCTCACAGGGAAGAATTCACCCCTCCACTTT. This gives the protein CSALTGKNSPLHF.

This clonotype showed up just a few times. The chain carries TRBV4-3 and TRBJ2-5, with D possibly being TRBD2 (6 bases). The CDR3 sequence is 15 residues long. V lost 0 bases, J lost 1 base, and 9 bases lay in between. CDR1 LGHNA and CDR2 YSLEER come from the germline V gene. The CDR3 nucleotides are TGCGCCAGCAGCCAAGATATAGCGGCCCAAGAGACCCAGTACTTC. It encodes CASSQDIAAQETQYF.

In this sample, this clonotype turned up a few times. The J gene is TRBJ2-5, the V gene TRBV20-1, with D perhaps TRBD2 (6 bases). Germline-derived CDR1 and CDR2 are DFQATT and SNEGSKA (reference sequence). The CDR3 runs to 15 residues. Trimming took off 4 bases at V and 4 bases at J, with 19 bases between the two ends. The CDR3 nucleotides read TGCAGTGCTATGGTTGGACTGCCGGGGGTAGAGACCCAGTACTTC. This translates into CSAMVGLPGVETQYF.

This clonotype has at least ten counts. V usage is TRBV7-9 and J usage is TRBJ2-5, with 8 nucleotides matching TRBD2. V shed 7 bases, J shed 5 bases, and the junction held 6 bases outside the gene matches. The CDR3 totals 13 residues. From germline, CDR1 is SEHNR and CDR2 FQNEAQ (reference sequence). CDR3 DNA: TGTGCCAGCACCCCTGAGCGGGAGGAGACCCAGTACTTC. It is translated as CASTPEREETQYF. Together with reference TRBV7-9 and TRBJ2-5, the CDR3 gives the full variable domain: DTGVSQNPRHKITKRGQNVTFRCDPISEHNRLYWYRQTLGQGPEFLTYFQNEAQLEKSRLLSDRFSAERPKGSFSTLEIQRTEQGDSAMYLCASTPEREETQYFGPGTRLLVL.

In this sample, this clonotype turned up many times. The rearrangement joins TRBV30 to TRBJ2-1; the D gene is possibly TRBD2 (5 bases). The CDR3 spans 12 residues. V was pared by 4 bases and J by 8 bases, with 12 bases between. Per the germline V gene, CDR1 is GTSNPN and CDR2 is SVGIG (reference sequence). CDR3 DNA: TGTGCCTGGACCGCCCTAGCTGATGAGCAGTTCTTC. Its protein product is CAWTALADEQFF.

The V and J genes are TRBV7-3 and TRBJ1-6; D is undetermined. The CDR3 has 14 residues. V lost 1 base to trimming and J lost 8 bases, with 9 bases between them. CDR1 is SGHTA and CDR2 is FQGTGA in the germline V gene. CDR3 DNA: TGTGCCAGCAGCTTAATGGGCGGAGATTCACCCCTCCACTTT. The encoded protein is CASSLMGGDSPLHF.

This sequence joins TRBV30 and TRBJ1-2; D unresolved. CDR1 and CDR2 (germline): GTSNPN, SVGIG (reference sequence). V lost 0 bases to trimming and J lost 6 bases, with 17 bases between them. This CDR3 is 15 amino acids long. This CDR3 is CAWSVTLENINGYTF. CDR3 coding DNA: TGTGCCTGGAGTGTAACCCTGGAAAATATAAATGGCTACACCTTC. Drawing the rest from reference TRBV30 and TRBJ1-2, the complete variable domain is SQTIHQWPATLVQPVGSPLSLECTVEGTSNPNLYWYRQAAGRGLQLLFYSVGIGQISSEVPQNLSASRPQDRQFILSSKKLLLSDSGFYLCAWSVTLENINGYTFGSGTRLTVV.

V and J are TRBV4-3 and TRBJ2-1; D is possibly TRBD1 (6 bases). V was shortened by 0 bases and J by 6 bases, with 18 bases between the two germline ends. The CDR3 spans 17 residues. Germline CDR1 is LGHNA and CDR2 is YSLEER. CDR3 in amino acids: CASSQDGNNRDFNEQFF. The DNA for the CDR3 is TGCGCCAGCAGCCAAGACGGAAATAACAGGGATTTCAATGAGCAGTTCTTC.

This chain uses TRBV6-2 or TRBV6-3 with TRBJ2-3, with 7 bases lining up with TRBD1. With V trimmed by 8 bases and J by 2 bases, 4 bases remained unmatched. Germline CDR1 is MNHEY and CDR2 is SVGEGT. This CDR3 is built from 13 residues. The CDR3 DNA is TGTGCCAGCGTGGACAGGCTCACAGATACGCAGTATTTT. This sequence encodes CASVDRLTDTQYF.

This clonotype was detected a few times. The V gene is TRBV6-1, the J gene TRBJ2-1; 7 bases line up with TRBD2. Looked up from germline, CDR1 is MNHNS and CDR2 is SASEGT. The V and J ends lost 1 base and 3 bases, in that order; junction bases with no gene match: 3. The CDR3 is 15 residues long. The CDR3 bases are TGTGCCAGCAGTGAAGGGGGCGGGGGCTACAATGAGCAGTTCTTC. This encodes CASSEGGGGYNEQFF.